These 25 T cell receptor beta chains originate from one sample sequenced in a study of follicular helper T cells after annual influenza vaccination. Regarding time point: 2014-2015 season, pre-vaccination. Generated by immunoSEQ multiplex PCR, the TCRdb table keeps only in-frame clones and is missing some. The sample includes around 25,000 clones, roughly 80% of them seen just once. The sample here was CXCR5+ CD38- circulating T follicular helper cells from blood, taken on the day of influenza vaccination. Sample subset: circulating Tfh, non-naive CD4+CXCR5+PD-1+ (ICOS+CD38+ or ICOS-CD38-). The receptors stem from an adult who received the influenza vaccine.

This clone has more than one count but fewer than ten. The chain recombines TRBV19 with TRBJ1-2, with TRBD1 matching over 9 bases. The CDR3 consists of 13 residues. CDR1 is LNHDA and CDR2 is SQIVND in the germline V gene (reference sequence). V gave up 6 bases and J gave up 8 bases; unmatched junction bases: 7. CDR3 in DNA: TGTGCCAGTAGGGGACAGGGAGCGAGCGGCTACACCTTC. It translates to CASRGQGASGYTF.

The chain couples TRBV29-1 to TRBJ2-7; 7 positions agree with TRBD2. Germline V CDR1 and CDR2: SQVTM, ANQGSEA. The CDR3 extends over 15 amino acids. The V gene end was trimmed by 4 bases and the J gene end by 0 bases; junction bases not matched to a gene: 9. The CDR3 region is CSVAPSGWNSYEQYF. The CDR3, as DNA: TGCAGCGTTGCTCCTAGCGGTTGGAACTCCTACGAGCAGTACTTC.

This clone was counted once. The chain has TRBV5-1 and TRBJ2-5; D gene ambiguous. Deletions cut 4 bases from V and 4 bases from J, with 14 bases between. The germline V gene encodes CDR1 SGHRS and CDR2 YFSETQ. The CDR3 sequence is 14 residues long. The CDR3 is CASSLGIRGETQYF. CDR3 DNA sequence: TGCGCCAGCAGCCTTGGTATTCGAGGAGAGACCCAGTACTTC.

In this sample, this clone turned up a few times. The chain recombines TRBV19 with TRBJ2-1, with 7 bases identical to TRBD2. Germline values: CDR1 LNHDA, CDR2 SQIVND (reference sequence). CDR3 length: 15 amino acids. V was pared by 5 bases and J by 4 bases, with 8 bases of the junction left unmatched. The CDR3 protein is CASSSRLASYNEQFF. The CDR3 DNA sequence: TGTGCCAGTAGTTCCCGACTAGCTAGTTACAATGAGCAGTTCTTC.

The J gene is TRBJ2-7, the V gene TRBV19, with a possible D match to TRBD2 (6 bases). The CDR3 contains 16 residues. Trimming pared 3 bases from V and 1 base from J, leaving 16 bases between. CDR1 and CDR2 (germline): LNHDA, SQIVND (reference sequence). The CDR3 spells CASSISDQGLSYEQYF. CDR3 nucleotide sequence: TGTGCCAGTAGTATTAGTGATCAGGGACTTTCCTACGAGCAGTACTTC.

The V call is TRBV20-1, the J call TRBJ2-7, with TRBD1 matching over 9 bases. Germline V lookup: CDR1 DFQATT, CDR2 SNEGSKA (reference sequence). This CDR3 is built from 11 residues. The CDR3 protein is CSPGQGNEQYF. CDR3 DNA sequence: TGCAGCCCGGGACAGGGAAACGAGCAGTACTTC.

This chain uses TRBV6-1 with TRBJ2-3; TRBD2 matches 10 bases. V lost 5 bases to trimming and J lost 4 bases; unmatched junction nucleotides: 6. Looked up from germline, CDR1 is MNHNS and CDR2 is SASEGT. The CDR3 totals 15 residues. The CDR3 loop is CASSLSGGAADTQYF. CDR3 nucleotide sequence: TGTGCCAGCAGTCTGAGCGGGGGGGCCGCAGATACGCAGTATTTT.

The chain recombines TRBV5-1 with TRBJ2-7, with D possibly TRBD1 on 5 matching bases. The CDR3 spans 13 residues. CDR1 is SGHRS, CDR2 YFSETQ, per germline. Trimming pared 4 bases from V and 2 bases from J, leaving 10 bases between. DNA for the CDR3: TGCGCCAGCAGCAATCAGGGCCCCTACGAGCAGTACTTC. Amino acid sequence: CASSNQGPYEQYF.

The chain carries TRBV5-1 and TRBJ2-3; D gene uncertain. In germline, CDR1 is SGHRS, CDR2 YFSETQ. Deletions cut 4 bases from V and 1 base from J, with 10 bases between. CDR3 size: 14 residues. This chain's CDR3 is CASSAFSGTDTQYF. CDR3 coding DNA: TGCGCCAGCAGCGCCTTCTCAGGCACAGATACGCAGTATTTT.

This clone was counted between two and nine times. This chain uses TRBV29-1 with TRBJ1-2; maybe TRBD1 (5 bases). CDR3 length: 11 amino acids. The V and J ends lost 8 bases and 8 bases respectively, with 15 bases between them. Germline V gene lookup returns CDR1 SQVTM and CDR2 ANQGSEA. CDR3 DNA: TGCAGCTCCCGGGGGAACGCGGGCTACACCTTC. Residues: CSSRGNAGYTF.

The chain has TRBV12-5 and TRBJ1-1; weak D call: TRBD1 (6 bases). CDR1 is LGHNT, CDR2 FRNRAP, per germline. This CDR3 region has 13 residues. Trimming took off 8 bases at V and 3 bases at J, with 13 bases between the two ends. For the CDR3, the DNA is TGTGCTAGTAGTATGACAGGCTACACTGAAGCTTTCTTT. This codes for CASSMTGYTEAFF.

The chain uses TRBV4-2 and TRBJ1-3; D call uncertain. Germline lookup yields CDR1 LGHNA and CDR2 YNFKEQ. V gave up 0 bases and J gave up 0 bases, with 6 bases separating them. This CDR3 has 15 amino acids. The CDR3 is CASSQDRGSGNTIYF. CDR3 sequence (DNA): TGTGCCAGCAGCCAAGATCGGGGCTCTGGAAACACCATATATTTT.

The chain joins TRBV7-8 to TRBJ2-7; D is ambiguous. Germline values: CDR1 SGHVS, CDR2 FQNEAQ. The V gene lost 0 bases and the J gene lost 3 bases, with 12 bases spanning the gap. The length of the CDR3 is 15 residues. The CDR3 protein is CASSLARGRFYEQYF. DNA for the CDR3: TGTGCCAGCAGCTTAGCGCGTGGCAGGTTCTACGAGCAGTACTTC.

CDR3 nucleotide sequence: TGTGCCAGCAGCCCCCGGACAGGGCGGAATGAGCAGTTCTTC. Translating it yields CASSPRTGRNEQFF. The V call is TRBV11-3, the J call TRBJ2-1; TRBD1 aligns across 8 bases. The trim removed 5 bases at V and 7 bases at J, leaving 7 bases unmatched. In germline, CDR1 is SGHNT, CDR2 YENEEA. The CDR3 contains 14 residues.

DNA of the CDR3: TGTGCAAGTCGCTTACTGAACAGGTCATACTCTGGGGCCAACGTCCTGACTTTC. It yields the protein CASRLLNRSYSGANVLTF. The chain carries TRBV12-2 and TRBJ2-6; TRBD1, the table's D call, lacks a check against the DNA. TRBV12-2 is deemed a pseudogene. The CDR3 contains 18 residues.

The CDR3 region has the DNA TGTGCCAGCAGTGGACTAGCGGGAGGGCCAGATACGCAGTATTTT. This gives the protein CASSGLAGGPDTQYF. This sequence joins TRBV6-1 and TRBJ2-3; TRBD2 agrees at 14 bases. From germline, CDR1 is MNHNS and CDR2 SASEGT. This CDR3 has 15 amino acids. V was pared by 4 bases and J by 4 bases, with 1 base of the junction left unmatched.

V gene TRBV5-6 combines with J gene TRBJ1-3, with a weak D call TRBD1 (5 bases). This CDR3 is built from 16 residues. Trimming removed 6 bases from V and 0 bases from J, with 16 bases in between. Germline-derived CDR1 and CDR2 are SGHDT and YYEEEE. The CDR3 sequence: CASNPTGAFSGNTIYF. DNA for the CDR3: TGTGCCAGCAACCCGACTGGGGCTTTCTCTGGAAACACCATATATTTT.

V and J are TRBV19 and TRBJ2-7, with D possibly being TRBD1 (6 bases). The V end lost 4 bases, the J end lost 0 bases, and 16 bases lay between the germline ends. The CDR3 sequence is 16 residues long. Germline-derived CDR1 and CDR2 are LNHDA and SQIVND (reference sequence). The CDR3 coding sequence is TGTGCCAGTAGTACCAGACATGACAGGAGCTCCTACGAGCAGTACTTC. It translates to CASSTRHDRSSYEQYF.

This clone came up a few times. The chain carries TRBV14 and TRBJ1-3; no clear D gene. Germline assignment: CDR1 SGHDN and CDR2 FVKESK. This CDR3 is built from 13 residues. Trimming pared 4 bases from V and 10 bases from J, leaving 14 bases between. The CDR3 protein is CASSPSGGRTIYF. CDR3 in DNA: TGTGCCAGCAGCCCATCGGGCGGGAGAACCATATATTTT. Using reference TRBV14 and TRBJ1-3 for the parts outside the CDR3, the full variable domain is EAGVTQFPSHSVIEKGQTVTLRCDPISGHDNLYWYRRVMGKEIKFLLHFVKESKQDESGMPNNRFLAERTGGTYSTLKVQPAELEDSGVYFCASSPSGGRTIYFGEGSWLTVV.

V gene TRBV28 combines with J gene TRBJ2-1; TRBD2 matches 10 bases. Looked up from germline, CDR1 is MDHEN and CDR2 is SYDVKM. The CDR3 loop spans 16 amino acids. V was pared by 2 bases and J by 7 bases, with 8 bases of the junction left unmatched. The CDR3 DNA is TGTGCCAGCAGTTTAAAACCAGGGACTAGCGTAAATGAGCAGTTCTTC. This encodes CASSLKPGTSVNEQFF. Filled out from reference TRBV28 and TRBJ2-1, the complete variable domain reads DVKVTQSSRYLVKRTGEKVFLECVQDMDHENMFWYRQDPGLGLRLIYFSYDVKMKEKGDIPEGYSVSREKKERFSLILESASTNQTSMYLCASSLKPGTSVNEQFFGPGTRLTVL.

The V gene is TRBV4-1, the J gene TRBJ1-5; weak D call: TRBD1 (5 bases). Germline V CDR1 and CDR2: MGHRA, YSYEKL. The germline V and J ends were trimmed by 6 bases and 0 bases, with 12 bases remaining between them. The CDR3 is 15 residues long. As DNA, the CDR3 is TGCGCCAGCAGTCGGGACTCGTATAGCAATCAGCCCCAGCATTTT. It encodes CASSRDSYSNQPQHF.

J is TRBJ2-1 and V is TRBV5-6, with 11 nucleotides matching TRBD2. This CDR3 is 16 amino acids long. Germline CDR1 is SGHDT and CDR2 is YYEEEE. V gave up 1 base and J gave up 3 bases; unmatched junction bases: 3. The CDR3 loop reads CASSLMGLADYNEQFF. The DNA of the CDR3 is TGTGCCAGCAGCTTGATGGGACTAGCGGACTACAATGAGCAGTTCTTC.

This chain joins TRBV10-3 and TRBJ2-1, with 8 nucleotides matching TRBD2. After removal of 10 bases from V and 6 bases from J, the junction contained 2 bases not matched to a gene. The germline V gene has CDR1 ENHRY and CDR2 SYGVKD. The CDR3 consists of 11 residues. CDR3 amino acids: CATLAGNEQFF. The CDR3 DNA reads TGTGCCACCCTAGCGGGCAATGAGCAGTTCTTC.

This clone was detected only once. DNA of the CDR3: TGTGCCAGCAGCTCCCGGGACAGGGGGCTTGGCGAGCAGTACTTC. Its protein product is CASSSRDRGLGEQYF. V gene TRBV7-9 combines with J gene TRBJ2-7; 12 bases line up with TRBD1. J was trimmed by 6 bases and V by 4 bases; bases with no gene match: 7. The CDR3 runs to 15 residues. Germline V gives CDR1 SEHNR, CDR2 FQNEAQ (reference sequence).

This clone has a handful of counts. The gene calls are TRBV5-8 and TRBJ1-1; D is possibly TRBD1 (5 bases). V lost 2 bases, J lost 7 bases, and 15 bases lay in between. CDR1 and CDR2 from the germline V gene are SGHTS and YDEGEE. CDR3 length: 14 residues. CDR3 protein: CASSLSGRAYEAFF. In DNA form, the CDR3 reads TGTGCCAGCAGCTTATCGGGCAGGGCATATGAAGCTTTCTTT.